There are a few counts of the clone carrying this TCR beta chain. Its antigen is not known. Unique molecular identifiers (one per individual cDNA molecule) were attached. One entry per CDR3 protein, called by TCRdb with MiXCR from the 5' RACE reads. The data show about 77,000 distinct CDR3 sequences, about a sixth seen once. The entry originates in a study of early T cells in non-severe SARS-CoV-2 infection. The overall study: Sequencing of unsorted whole blood was done on bulk RNA, leaving chains unpaired. General study findings and limits: Reliance on VDJdb matching favored anti-spike CD8 responses; private and CD4 specificities were missed.

The V end was cut by 4 bases, the J end by 6 bases, with 16 bases between. The CDR3 sequence is 14 residues long. Germline values: CDR1 MNHEY, CDR2 SMNVEV (reference sequence). V and J are TRBV27 and TRBJ2-7, with D perhaps being TRBD1 or TRBD2 (5 bases each). The TCR originated in an adult who was a healthcare worker with PCR-confirmed SARS-CoV-2 infection or an uninfected control (not recorded which). Sequencing input: whole blood. In DNA form, the CDR3 reads TGTGCCAGCAGTTGGGGACCTGGGGGTCGCGAGCAGTACTTC. Its translation: CASSWGPGGREQYF.